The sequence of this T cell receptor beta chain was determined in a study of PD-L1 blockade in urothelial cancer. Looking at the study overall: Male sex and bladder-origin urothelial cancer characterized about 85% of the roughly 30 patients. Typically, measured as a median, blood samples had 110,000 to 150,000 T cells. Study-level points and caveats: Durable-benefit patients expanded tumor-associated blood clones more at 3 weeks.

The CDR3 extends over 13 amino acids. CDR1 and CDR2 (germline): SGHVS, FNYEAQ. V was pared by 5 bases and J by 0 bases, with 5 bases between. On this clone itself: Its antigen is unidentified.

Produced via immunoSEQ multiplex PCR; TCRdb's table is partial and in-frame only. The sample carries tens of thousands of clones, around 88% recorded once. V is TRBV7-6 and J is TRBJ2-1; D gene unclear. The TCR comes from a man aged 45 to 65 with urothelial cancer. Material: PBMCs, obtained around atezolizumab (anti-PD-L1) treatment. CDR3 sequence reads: CASSRSSYNEQFF. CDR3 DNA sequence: TGTGCCAGCAGCAGGAGCTCCTACAATGAGCAGTTCTTC.